The TCR beta chain described here comes from a study of regulatory T cells in long-lasting Graves disease. Building the TCR beta libraries relied on iRepertoire HTBI primers, and CDR3 regions underwent Arm-PCR. TCRdb reprocessed the multiplex PCR reads with MiXCR, giving one entry per CDR3 protein. The sample shows some 410,000 distinct CDR3 sequences, roughly 15% of them seen only once. CDR1 is LNHNV, CDR2 YYDKDF, per germline (reference sequence). Unmatched junction bases numbered 10, after V lost 1 base and J lost 5 bases. This CDR3 has 16 residues. As to time point: newly diagnosed GD, antithyroid drugs for less than 3 months. From RNA extracted from PBMCs, the TCR library was made. These data were also reused for a study on T cells in Graves' hyperthyroidism and ophthalmopathy. That source reports: Most expanded thyroid clonotypes above 0.001 recurred in blood.

The chain couples TRBV15 to TRBJ2-7, with 8 positions matching TRBD2. The material sequenced was peripheral blood mononuclear cells (PBMCs), taken at new diagnosis, from a patient treated with antithyroid drugs. This clonotype was sampled from a woman aged 25 to 39 with Graves disease. CDR3 sequence (DNA): TGTGCCACCAGCAGAGCCTTAGGGCGGGAGGCCCACGAGCAGTACTTC. Its translation: CATSRALGREAHEQYF. Complete variable domain (other parts from reference TRBV15 and TRBJ2-7): DAMVIQNPRYQVTQFGKPVTLSCSQTLNHNVMYWYQQKSSQAPKLLFHYYDKDFNNEADTPDNFQSRRPNTSFCFLDIRSPGLGDTAMYLCATSRALGREAHEQYFGPGTRLTVT.